This T cell receptor beta chain was captured by sequencing in a study of shared clonotypes between healthy human individuals. Study-level findings and limits: Clonotypes shared by all four sorted-subset donors had higher generation probabilities than non-shared clonotypes. Estimated richness values were generally larger in naive subsets than in memory subsets.

Clones were sequenced by immunoSEQ multiplex PCR, and TCRdb holds only the in-frame ones, with some missing. In the table there are roughly 2 million clones, roughly 96% of which are singletons. As for this clone: Its antigen is unknown.

The V gene's germline CDR1 is SGHDT and CDR2 YYEEEE. The CDR3 length is 13 residues. V was shortened by 0 bases and J by 7 bases, with 8 bases between the two germline ends. This chain uses TRBV5-6 with TRBJ2-1; TRBD1 or TRBD2 may be the D gene (5 bases each). The sequenced sample consisted of naive CD4+ T cells sorted from blood. Subset in this sample: CD45RA+ positively selected. This clonotype was sampled from a man between 18 and 35 years old in good health. The CDR3 bases are TGTGCCAGCAGCTTGGACTGGGGGAATGAGCAGTTCTTC. Its protein product is CASSLDWGNEQFF.